This TCR beta chain emerged from a study of T cell responses to AZD1222 COVID-19 vaccine. General observations from the study: Donors were chiefly white British, with a greater number of females, and clonal diversity was perhaps underestimated.

Details on this clone: Its antigen is undetermined.

The V end was cut by 1 base, the J end by 4 bases, with 13 bases between. The CDR3 contains 14 residues. CDR1 and CDR2 (germline): SQVTM, ANQGSEA. Assay used: immunoSEQ multiplex PCR; TCRdb lists only in-frame clones, some missing. This table holds over 50,000 clones, 65% to 85% found once. The sample was peripheral blood, taken on day 0 of AZD1222 vaccination. The TCR sequence derives from an adult in good health. This sequence joins TRBV29-1 and TRBJ1-2, with a tentative D call TRBD1 (5 bases). The chain's CDR3 is CSVEVGGQGYGYTF. CDR3 sequence (DNA): TGCAGCGTTGAAGTAGGCGGGCAGGGCTATGGCTACACCTTC.